Following are 25 T cell receptor beta chains from one sample sequenced in a study of identifying expanded T cells in peripheral blood (dated by TCRdb to the late 2010s). Libraries came from the immunoSEQ multiplex PCR assay. TCRdb carries this immuneACCESS record with in-frame sequences only. Its versions omit some clonotypes, under half of them owing to an unresolved V gene in the studies checked, with the rest unexplained. In all, the sample holds over 100,000 clones, and approximately 90% of those were seen once. Together, the top ten hold 14% of the sample. The sequencing sample was made of blood. These receptors all come from a person between 18 and 69 years old in good health.

This clone was counted once. The chain carries TRBV18 and TRBJ2-5; D unclear. V was pared by 4 bases and J by 1 base, with 25 bases between. CDR1 and CDR2 (germline): KGHSH, LQKENI. This CDR3 contains 19 residues. This chain's CDR3 is CASSLGLYNLERGQETQYF. Written as DNA, the CDR3 is TGTGCCAGCTCACTAGGCCTGTATAACCTAGAGAGAGGCCAAGAGACCCAGTACTTC.

This clone came up a few times. The chain carries TRBV15 and TRBJ1-2; D gene ambiguous. Germline-derived CDR1 and CDR2 are LNHNV and YYDKDF (reference sequence). The CDR3 loop spans 14 amino acids. Trimming shortened V by 4 bases and J by 2 bases, and 11 bases separated the two germline ends. The CDR3 reads CATSTALGNYGYTF. In nucleotides, the CDR3 is TGTGCCACCAGCACCGCTTTGGGGAACTATGGCTACACCTTC. Combining the CDR3 with reference TRBV15 and TRBJ1-2 gives the whole variable domain DAMVIQNPRYQVTQFGKPVTLSCSQTLNHNVMYWYQQKSSQAPKLLFHYYDKDFNNEADTPDNFQSRRPNTSFCFLDIRSPGLGDTAMYLCATSTALGNYGYTFGSGTRLTVV.

The chain is built from TRBV5-4 and TRBJ2-2; 10 bases align to TRBD2. Germline V gene data show CDR1 as SGHNT and CDR2 as YYREEE (reference sequence). The CDR3 totals 16 residues. V lost 4 bases to trimming and J lost 4 bases; unmatched junction nucleotides: 7. The CDR3 sequence: CASSPDLAGVTGELFF. The CDR3 nucleotides read TGTGCCAGCAGCCCGGATCTAGCGGGAGTCACCGGGGAGCTGTTTTTT.

The V and J genes are TRBV6-1 and TRBJ1-2; TRBD1 aligns across 10 bases. This CDR3 comprises 13 residues. CDR1 is MNHNS, CDR2 SASEGT, per germline. Trimming removed 9 bases from V and 8 bases from J; junction bases left unmatched: 9. This chain's CDR3 is CASSRQGAGGYTF. CDR3 bases: TGTGCCAGTTCGAGACAGGGGGCAGGCGGCTACACCTTC.

The gene calls are TRBV7-6 and TRBJ1-2; 8 bases match TRBD1. The germline gives CDR1 SGHVS, CDR2 FNYEAQ. This CDR3 has 17 residues. V gave up 5 bases and J gave up 6 bases; unmatched junction bases: 17. The CDR3 bases are TGTGCCAGCAGCCCCTCATCTAGGGACAGGACAAAGGATGGCTACACCTTC. Its translation: CASSPSSRDRTKDGYTF. Drawing the rest from reference TRBV7-6 and TRBJ1-2, the complete variable domain is GAGVSQSPRYKVTKRGQDVALRCDPISGHVSLYWYRQALGQGPEFLTYFNYEAQQDKSGLPNDRFSAERPEGSISTLTIQRTEQRDSAMYRCASSPSSRDRTKDGYTFGSGTRLTVV.

V usage is TRBV25-1 and J usage is TRBJ1-6; 10 nucleotides line up with TRBD1. CDR3 length equals 16 residues. V lost 0 bases and J lost 6; bases outside the gene matches: 2. Germline V gene lookup returns CDR1 MGHDK and CDR2 SYGVNS. The CDR3 loop is CASSEYWTGGNSPLHF. Written as DNA, the CDR3 is TGTGCCAGCAGTGAATATTGGACAGGGGGTAATTCACCCCTCCACTTT.

This chain joins TRBV5-1 and TRBJ1-2; D ambiguous. V lost 1 base, J lost 2 bases, and 6 bases lay in between. The CDR3 runs to 13 residues. Per the germline V gene, CDR1 is SGHRS and CDR2 is YFSETQ. The CDR3 spells CASSLTVNYGYTF. CDR3 nucleotide sequence: TGCGCCAGCAGCTTGACGGTCAACTATGGCTACACCTTC.

The chain carries TRBV10-3 and TRBJ1-5; D not certain. This CDR3 has 14 amino acids. V was clipped by 6 bases and J by 2 bases, with 11 bases between them. Germline CDR1 and CDR2: ENHRY and SYGVKD. In DNA form, the CDR3 reads TGTGCCATCAGGGATGTGTTGGGCAATCAGCCCCAGCATTTT. Residues: CAIRDVLGNQPQHF.

The gene calls are TRBV5-1 and TRBJ1-3; a weak D match, TRBD1 (6 bases). Trimming stripped 2 bases from V and 0 bases from J, with 15 bases between. The CDR3 is 17 residues long. CDR1 SGHRS and CDR2 YFSETQ come from the germline V gene. Here the CDR3 reads CASSFLQGPSSGNTIYF. In DNA, the CDR3 is TGCGCCAGCAGCTTCCTTCAGGGGCCCAGCTCTGGAAACACCATATATTTT.

The chain recombines TRBV2 with TRBJ2-7; D ambiguous. The germline V and J ends were trimmed by 8 bases and 1 base, with 9 bases remaining between them. Per germline, CDR1 SNHLY and CDR2 FYNNEI. This CDR3 has 12 amino acids. The CDR3 nucleotides are TGTGCCAGCCGGAGCCAGTCCTACGAGCAGTACTTC. Amino acid sequence: CASRSQSYEQYF.

V gene TRBV20-1 combines with J gene TRBJ2-7, with 7 bases identical to TRBD1. The CDR3 consists of 10 residues. J lost 10 bases, V lost 4 bases, and 4 bases had no gene match. From germline, CDR1 is DFQATT and CDR2 SNEGSKA (reference sequence). In nucleotides, the CDR3 is TGCAGTGCTATCACAGGGGTACAGTACTTC. Its translation is CSAITGVQYF.

J is TRBJ2-5 and V is TRBV28; D remains unclear. CDR1 and CDR2 from the germline V gene are MDHEN and SYDVKM. CDR3 size: 12 residues. The germline V and J ends were trimmed by 8 bases and 3 bases, with 10 bases remaining between them. CDR3 nucleotide sequence: TGTGCCAGCCTGGCTACGGAAGAGACCCAGTACTTC. This encodes CASLATEETQYF.

The CDR3 nucleotides are TGTGCCAGCAGCATCGGACAGGGGATAATCTCTGAAGCTTTCTTT. The encoded protein is CASSIGQGIISEAFF. This rearrangement joins TRBV21-1 to TRBJ1-1; TRBD1, the table's D call, was not compared with the DNA. TRBV21-1 is labeled a pseudogene. This CDR3 is 15 amino acids long.

The chain is built from TRBV4-2 and TRBJ1-1; 7 bases match TRBD1. This CDR3 has 16 amino acids. From germline, CDR1 is LGHNA and CDR2 YNFKEQ. The junction had 9 bases not matched to a gene; V was cut back by 0 bases and J by 5 bases. The CDR3: CASSQDLASRGTEAFF. The CDR3 coding sequence is TGTGCCAGCAGCCAAGACCTCGCCTCCAGGGGGACTGAAGCTTTCTTT.

This sequence joins TRBV10-2 and TRBJ1-1, with D possibly being TRBD1 (5 bases). The CDR3 contains 15 residues. Germline assignment: CDR1 WSHSY and CDR2 SAAADI. With 6 bases removed from V and 0 bases from J, the gap between germline ends came to 14 bases. CDR3 protein: CASSPQGWVNTEAFF. CDR3 DNA sequence: TGCGCCAGCAGCCCCCAGGGATGGGTGAACACTGAAGCTTTCTTT.

The chain uses TRBV18 and TRBJ1-1; 7 nucleotides align to TRBD1. The CDR3 loop spans 13 amino acids. CDR1 is KGHSH and CDR2 is LQKENI in the germline V gene. V was pared by 6 bases and J by 9 bases, with 10 bases of the junction left unmatched. Written as DNA, the CDR3 is TGTGCCAGCTCCCAAGGACAGGCCTCGAAAGCTTTCTTT. This translates into CASSQGQASKAFF. Full variable domain (rest looked up from reference TRBV18 and TRBJ1-1): NAGVMQNPRHLVRRRGQEARLRCSPMKGHSHVYWYRQLPEEGLKFMVYLQKENIIDESGMPKERFSAEFPKEGPSILRIQQVVRGDSAAYFCASSQGQASKAFFGQGTRLTVV.

This rearrangement joins TRBV7-3 to TRBJ2-3; D gene ambiguous. The CDR3 is made up of 13 amino acids. Germline CDR1 SGHTA, CDR2 FQGTGA. The V end was cut by 7 bases, the J end by 2 bases, with 10 bases between. The CDR3 region has the DNA TGTGCCAGCATCCTTAGAATCACAGATACGCAGTATTTT. This gives the protein CASILRITDTQYF.

This rearrangement joins TRBV18 to TRBJ1-3; D gene ambiguous. This CDR3 has 15 amino acids. Trimming pared 5 bases from V and 0 bases from J, leaving 11 bases between. Germline V gene sequence: CDR1 KGHSH, CDR2 LQKENI. CDR3 coding DNA: TGTGCCAGCTCATTCACAGAAATCTCTGGAAACACCATATATTTT. Its translation is CASSFTEISGNTIYF.

V gene TRBV28 combines with J gene TRBJ2-7; 10 bases agree with TRBD1. Trimming cost V 4 bases and J 3 bases; bases outside gene matches: 3. Germline CDR1 MDHEN, CDR2 SYDVKM. The length of the CDR3 is 14 residues. The DNA for the CDR3 is TGTGCCAGCAGTTCCGGGACAGGGGTCTACGAGCAGTACTTC. It encodes CASSSGTGVYEQYF.

This chain links TRBV6-6 with TRBJ2-1, with 7 bases matching TRBD2. CDR3 length: 15 residues. Germline V gene lookup returns CDR1 MNHNY and CDR2 SVGAGI (reference sequence). V lost 2 bases and J lost 7; bases outside the gene matches: 8. CDR3 region: CASSYQAGRGNEQFF. The CDR3 bases are TGTGCCAGCAGTTACCAAGCGGGAAGGGGTAATGAGCAGTTCTTC.

The chain is built from TRBV28 and TRBJ2-5, with D perhaps matching TRBD1 (5 bases). V dropped 9 bases and J dropped 5 bases, with 13 bases sitting between them. This CDR3 is built from 12 residues. CDR1 and CDR2 (germline): MDHEN, SYDVKM. The CDR3 DNA follows: TGTGCCAGTAGGACATTTGCGGAGACCCAGTACTTC. This encodes CASRTFAETQYF. The whole variable domain, remainder taken from reference TRBV28 and TRBJ2-5, is DVKVTQSSRYLVKRTGEKVFLECVQDMDHENMFWYRQDPGLGLRLIYFSYDVKMKEKGDIPEGYSVSREKKERFSLILESASTNQTSMYLCASRTFAETQYFGPGTRLLVL.

The rearrangement uses TRBV27 and TRBJ1-2, with 8 positions matching TRBD1. Germline-derived CDR1 and CDR2 are MNHEY and SMNVEV (reference sequence). With V trimmed by 3 bases and J by 2 bases, 2 bases remained unmatched. This CDR3 spans 14 amino acids. Here the CDR3 DNA reads TGTGCCAGCAGTTTTAGGGACAGGAACTATGGCTACACCTTC. It specifies CASSFRDRNYGYTF.

This clone was observed a few times. The rearrangement uses TRBV28 and TRBJ2-1; 8 nucleotides agree with TRBD2. CDR3 size: 14 residues. V lost 6 bases and J lost 4; bases outside the gene matches: 5. Germline CDR1 reads MDHEN; CDR2 reads SYDVKM. The CDR3 bases are TGTGCCAGCAGAGGGCTAGCGGGTTACAATGAGCAGTTCTTC. This gives the protein CASRGLAGYNEQFF.

This clone is a singleton in its sample. The rearrangement joins TRBV28 to TRBJ2-1; D tentatively reads TRBD1 or TRBD2 (5 bases each). CDR3 length: 14 amino acids. Trimming removed 4 bases from V and 3 bases from J, with 10 bases in between. The germline V gene has CDR1 MDHEN and CDR2 SYDVKM. The CDR3 is CASSSRDGYNEQFF. The CDR3 DNA reads as TGTGCCAGCAGTTCCCGGGACGGCTACAATGAGCAGTTCTTC.

This rearrangement joins TRBV4-3 to TRBJ1-2, with 7 bases lining up with TRBD1. The CDR3 has 13 residues. The V gene's germline CDR1 is LGHNA and CDR2 YSLEER. V lost 4 bases to trimming and J lost 8 bases; unmatched junction nucleotides: 7. The CDR3 region is CASSPQGMIGYTF. CDR3 nucleotide sequence: TGCGCCAGCAGCCCACAGGGGATGATAGGCTACACCTTC.